This entry features one T cell receptor beta chain sequence. The assay was immunoSEQ multiplex PCR, and TCRdb's table has in-frame clones only and misses some. The sample carries roughly 200,000 clones, around 80% recorded once. Trimming stripped 3 bases from V and 2 bases from J, with 13 bases between. The germline CDR1 and CDR2 sequences are MNHNS and SASEGT. This CDR3 is built from 15 residues. The data are from a study of blood T cell repertoires in COVID-19. Overall study: Samples taken during acute and convalescent COVID-19 were collected in the United States, Italy and Spain. Sources were T cells, B-cell-depleted T cells, or PBMCs; the material itself was cDNA or gDNA.

The chain is built from TRBV6-1 and TRBJ2-5; possibly TRBD1 for D (6 bases). The sample consisted of peripheral blood. This clonotype was sampled from a woman of 80 years or more with active or convalescent COVID-19. CDR3 sequence (DNA): TGTGCCAGCAGTGATATACAGGGCTATCAAGAGACCCAGTACTTC. Translation gives CASSDIQGYQETQYF.